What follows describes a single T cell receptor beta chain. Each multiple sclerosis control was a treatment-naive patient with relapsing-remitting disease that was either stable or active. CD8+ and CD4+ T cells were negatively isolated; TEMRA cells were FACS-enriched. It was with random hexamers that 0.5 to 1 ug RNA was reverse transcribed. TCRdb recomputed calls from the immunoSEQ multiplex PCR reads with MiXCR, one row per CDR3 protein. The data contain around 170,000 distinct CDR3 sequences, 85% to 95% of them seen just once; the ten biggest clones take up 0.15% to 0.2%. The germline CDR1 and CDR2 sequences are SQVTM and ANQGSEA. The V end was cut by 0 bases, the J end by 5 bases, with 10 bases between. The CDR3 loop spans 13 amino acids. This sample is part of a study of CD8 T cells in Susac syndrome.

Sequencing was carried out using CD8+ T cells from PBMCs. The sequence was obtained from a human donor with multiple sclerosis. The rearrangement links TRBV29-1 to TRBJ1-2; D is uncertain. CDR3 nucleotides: TGCAGCGTTGAAGATCACAGAAGGTATGGCTACACCTTC. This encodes CSVEDHRRYGYTF.